This T cell receptor beta chain was identified during a study of T cells after yellow fever vaccination. Study-level points and caveats: Weaker overall, the secondary response nonetheless peaked faster (day 5 versus 15). FACS-sorted repertoires might harbor abundant contaminating clonotypes from the bulk population. Post-booster samples contained most primary-vaccination clones (more than 95% CD4, roughly 88% CD8).

There are a few counts of this clonotype. Its antigen is unidentified. The CDR3 totals 12 residues. V was pared by 8 bases and J by 8 bases, with 15 bases between. CDR1 is ENHRY and CDR2 is SYGVKD in the germline V gene. TCR cDNA was made by 5'RACE template switching, adding a universal primer site and UMIs. TCRdb used MiXCR to reprocess the 5' RACE reads, holding one entry per CDR3 protein. This sample has a few hundred thousand distinct CDR3 sequences, with roughly 8% found just once. This chain uses TRBV10-3 with TRBJ1-2; D is possibly TRBD1 (5 bases). Sample: PBMCs, taken about 49 days after the first yellow fever vaccination. This sequence was found in a man aged 18 to 29 who received the YFV17D yellow fever vaccine. This CDR3 reads CAIRVGGSGYTF. CDR3 DNA sequence: TGTGCCATCCGCGTTGGGGGAAGCGGCTACACCTTC.